This T cell receptor beta chain came from a study of cytomegalovirus exposure and HLA in healthy donors (dated by TCRdb to the late 2010s). Concerning the study at large: The 500 to 800 repertoires of the first cohort and the roughly 120 validation repertoires were produced on the same platform, according to a later analysis. The aim of the study was to test whether cataloging public T cell receptors could identify signatures of past pathogen exposure. Besides the first cohort of more than 650 subjects, a separate validation cohort made up of 120 or so different subjects was used. The study combined high-throughput TCR immunosequencing, statistical association of individual TCRs with disease status, and machine learning to predict cytomegalovirus infection status. Overall study outcomes, separate from this receptor: A later analysis lacked HLA typing for the validation cohort, so it scored co-occurrence in that cohort across all 130 or so repertoires. The classifier was reported to diagnose cytomegalovirus status with high specificity and sensitivity in both the original cohort and the validation cohort. According to the authors, the approach could potentially be generalized to other disease states and immunological phenotypes. Across donors, most TCR sequences were observed very rarely, whereas some public TCRs were present in many individuals. The study gave a list of over 150 TCR beta chains associated with cytomegalovirus. Subsequent analysis determined that TCRs grouped into clusters in the first cohort also showed a tendency toward co-occurrence across the 90 to 150 validation repertoires, and 85% to 95% of cluster scores exceeded 0. Three of the identified cytomegalovirus-associated TCR beta chains were confirmed in vitro to be specific for cytomegalovirus antigens.

A note on this clone: The clone's antigen remains unknown. Base qualities are not recorded, but no much larger clone differs from it by a single base.

The donors were included in the validation cohort of approximately 120 subjects, a group kept apart from the approximately 670-subject first cohort. The library was prepared using the immunoSEQ multiplex PCR assay. Per the original workflow: To diagnose cytomegalovirus status from the catalog of TCR beta chain sequences, a statistical classification framework was built. TCRdb limited this immuneACCESS table to in-frame rearrangements with V and J called. A share of clones is missing; checked studies link under half to unresolved V genes, and the rest is unexplained. V and J calls plus clone size are reproduced from that table; the DNA served to infer D and trimming. Counted in this sample were 250,000 to 400,000 clones; 88% of them appeared once. The ten largest make up roughly 0.96% of the sample. The CDR3, cysteine through phenylalanine, is 12 amino acids long. The entry retains the CDR3 DNA only, 36 bases that are in frame from base 1. From a lookup of the germline V gene, CDR1 and CDR2 are SGHTA and FQGNSA. Cut back by 6 bases and 4 bases, the V and J ends lie 7 bases apart.

This TCR was recovered from a man aged 25 to 40 in good health and CMV-seronegative. Material: PBMCs. This sequence uses TRBV7-2 and TRBJ2-1; no D gene can be assigned with confidence. The nucleotides read TGTGCCAGCAGTTTCAGGTACAATGAGCAGTTCTTC. Translated, it gives CASSFRYNEQFF.